Described below is a single T cell receptor beta chain sequence and its context. Its antigen is not identified. The CDR3 extends over 12 amino acids. Trimming stripped 4 bases from V and 4 bases from J, with 7 bases between. Looked up from germline, CDR1 is SGHTA and CDR2 is FQGNSA. This entry is derived from a study of beta chain features in type 1 diabetes. What was sequenced were expressed TCRB transcripts, since all of the isolated RNA had been reverse transcribed. Each sample of naive, central memory or regulatory T cells had, on average, about 3.57 million reads. Using immunoSEQ multiplex PCR, the repertoire was profiled, and TCRdb retains in-frame clones only, with some absent. The profile shows a few hundred thousand clones, approximately 15% of them singletons. The study's findings and limits: Relative to healthy donors, patients appeared to have naive, central memory and Treg TCRB repertoires that were more similar.

The TCR originated in a man aged 25-45 years in good health. The V and J genes are TRBV7-2 and TRBJ1-2, with D unresolved. Sequencing was done on a sample of naive CD4+ T cells from blood. The CDR3: CASSWVGYGYTF. Written as DNA, the CDR3 is TGTGCCAGCAGCTGGGTAGGCTATGGCTACACCTTC.